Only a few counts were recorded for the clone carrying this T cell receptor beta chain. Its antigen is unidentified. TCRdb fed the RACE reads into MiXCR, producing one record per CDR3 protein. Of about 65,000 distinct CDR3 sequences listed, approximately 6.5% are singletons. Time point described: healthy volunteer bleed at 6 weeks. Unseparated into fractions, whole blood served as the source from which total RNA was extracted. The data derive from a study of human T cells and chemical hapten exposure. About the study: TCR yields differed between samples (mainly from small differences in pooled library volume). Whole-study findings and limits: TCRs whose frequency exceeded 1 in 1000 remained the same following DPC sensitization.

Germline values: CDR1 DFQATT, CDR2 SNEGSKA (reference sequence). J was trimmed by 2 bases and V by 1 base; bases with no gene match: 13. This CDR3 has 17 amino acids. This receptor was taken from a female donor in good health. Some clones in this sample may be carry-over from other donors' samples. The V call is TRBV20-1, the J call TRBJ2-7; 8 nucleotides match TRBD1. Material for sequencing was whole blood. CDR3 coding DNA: TGCAGTGCTAGAGGAGCGCCTGGGACAGGTCGACCCTACGAGCAGTACTTC. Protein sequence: CSARGAPGTGRPYEQYF.